This T cell receptor beta chain stems from a study of blood T cells in healthy people across ages. As for this clonotype: Its antigen is not known.

Combining a sample-barcoded 5' primer with a J-beta primer mix, a second PCR ran for about 6 to 11 cycles. TCRdb called the 5' RACE reads again in MiXCR, with one record for every CDR3 protein. This table holds around 1,000,000 distinct CDR3 sequences, more than 30% found once. Germline V gives CDR1 LNHNV, CDR2 YYDKDF (reference sequence). With V trimmed by 0 bases and J by 8 bases, 8 bases remained unmatched. The CDR3 is 15 amino acids. General study results and limits: Higher diversity and more naive CD4+ cells were features of long-lived donors, compared to aged donors. One million T cells yielded diversity estimates that were considered underestimates. Older individuals had lower TCR beta diversity per million T cells (the decline was roughly linear).

Each donor gave roughly 10 milliliters of peripheral blood. This receptor was obtained from a man aged 18 to 29 in good health. Input material: blood. V usage is TRBV15 and J usage is TRBJ1-2; 8 bases fit TRBD1. The CDR3 region has the DNA TGTGCCACCAGCAGAGAACAGGGGGTATTGGGGGGCTACACCTTC. Translating gives CATSREQGVLGGYTF. The full variable domain, completed using reference TRBV15 and TRBJ1-2, is DAMVIQNPRYQVTQFGKPVTLSCSQTLNHNVMYWYQQKSSQAPKLLFHYYDKDFNNEADTPDNFQSRRPNTSFCFLDIRSPGLGDTAMYLCATSREQGVLGGYTFGSGTRLTVV.